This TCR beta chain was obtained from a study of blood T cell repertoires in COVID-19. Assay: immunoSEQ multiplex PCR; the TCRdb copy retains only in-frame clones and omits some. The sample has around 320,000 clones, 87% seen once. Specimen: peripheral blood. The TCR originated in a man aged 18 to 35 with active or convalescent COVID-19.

CDR3 nucleotides: TGTGCCATCAGTGAACCGGGACAGGGAAAGAGGGAGGCCTACAATGAGCAGTTCTTC. This sequence encodes CAISEPGQGKREAYNEQFF. The V and J genes are TRBV10-3 and TRBJ2-1; 9 bases are shared with TRBD1. There are 19 residues in the CDR3. V lost 3 bases and J lost 2; bases outside the gene matches: 14. CDR1 is ENHRY, CDR2 SYGVKD, per germline.